The TCR beta chain described here comes from a study of T cells in localized non-small cell lung cancer. Germline-derived CDR1 and CDR2 are MDHEN and SYDVKM. Losses at the gene ends were 8 bases for V and 4 bases for J; bases not matched to a gene: 10. This CDR3 is 14 amino acids long. TCRdb's copy holds only in-frame clones and misses some; the assay was immunoSEQ multiplex PCR. The table shows under 150,000 clones, with around 92% occurring only once. This clone is a singleton in its sample. The gene calls are TRBV28 and TRBJ2-5; TRBD1 matches 7 bases. The clonotype originates from a female donor older than 55 with stage I lung adenocarcinoma. The sample here was peripheral blood, taken before any cancer treatment. The CDR3 sequence is CASLLDRYSETQYF. The CDR3 DNA follows: TGTGCCAGCCTGTTGGACAGGTACTCAGAGACCCAGTACTTC.